This entry describes one T cell receptor (beta chain). Its antigen is currently not known. Base-call qualities are not available, and no considerably larger clone is one nucleotide away. From the cysteine through the phenylalanine, the CDR3 covers 17 amino acids. The CDR3 DNA has 51 bases and is translated from base 1. V is cut back by 7 bases and J by 4 bases, with 11 bases in the junction unmatched. Reading the germline V gene gives CDR1 SQVTM and CDR2 ANQGSEA. These data are taken from a study of identical twins (dated by TCRdb to the mid-2010s). Background for the entire study: TCR alpha and beta repertoires from monozygotic twins, unrelated adults of various ages and cord blood were deep-sequenced to test whether fetal clonotypes persist. To rule out contamination, replicate twin experiments were performed at different times with different library preparation protocols. Overall study outcomes, separate from this receptor: Because the same donors could not be followed over many years, conclusions were based on cross-sectional statistical analysis. Zero-insertion analyses could be partly confounded by invariant T cells such as MAIT and iNKT, though diverse VJ usage argued against such confounding for most clonotypes. In monozygotic twins, recombination models systematically underestimated out-of-frame TCR alpha sharing, but the models matched the sharing seen between unrelated individuals. The excess sharing between twins in beta out-of-frame sequences was weaker because fewer shared sequences reduced the signal-to-noise ratio. Fewer insertions were carried by abundant cord blood beta clonotypes; a weaker similar trend was observed in young adult naive repertoires, while no such trend was observed in memory repertoires. Compared with coincidental sharing between unrelated individuals, out-of-frame TCR alpha sequences shared between twins showed an excess of sequences with low generation probability.

Every donor was a healthy Caucasian. Three pairs of female monozygotic twins, all aged 18 to 29 years, made up the twin cohort. CD4+ and CD8+ T cell populations were isolated with positive isolation kits from Invitrogen. Receptor amplification or capture employed 5' RACE. TCRdb names Illumina HiSeq 2000 as the instrument used. A universal primer binding site was introduced by template switching, and a unique molecular identifier was present in the final cDNA, enabling accurate counting of TCR cDNA molecules. First-strand cDNA for TCR alpha and beta chains was synthesized from specific primers in the conserved constant-segment region. To control for contamination, each cDNA library was double barcoded with a SMART-Mk sample barcode plus Illumina barcodes. TruSeq adapter sequences along with Illumina sample barcodes were introduced in two successive PCR steps. Sequencing of the TCR alpha and beta cDNA libraries was done on the Illumina HiSeq platform using custom primers. In the paper's pipeline: MiGEC was used to process raw reads and extract unique molecular identifiers, and MiXCR was used to find CDR3 positions. Recombination models were inferred per individual with the repgenHMM and IGoR tools using an EM algorithm. The analysis of shared clonotypes was done with the tcR package in R, with sharing normalized by the product of cloneset sizes. Out-of-frame nonproductive sequences were analyzed to study raw recombination free of thymic and clonal selection effects. The raw public data were reprocessed by TCRdb itself: fastp quality trimming at Q25, MiXCR clonotype calling, in-frame beta chains only. A single entry per CDR3 protein holds the most common genes and DNA from its merged rows. The V and J calls, along with clone size, are taken from TCRdb and not from the paper's own processing. This sample lists a few hundred thousand distinct CDR3 sequences; about 24% were detected once. The ten biggest clones cover around 3% of the sample.

The sample was also reused in another study, on T cells expressing NK-cell markers. According to the second study: In sorted CD3+CD56+NKG2C+, CD3+CD56+NKG2C- and CD3+CD56-NKG2C+ T-cell subsets from eight donors, TCR beta-chain repertoires were profiled. Among the eight sequenced donors, only one was HCMV-seronegative, while the other seven were HCMV-seropositive. To restrict sorting to alphabetaTCR-expressing T cells, an anti-gammadeltaTCR antibody was added in several experiments. In several donors, the dominant CD3+CD56+NKG2C+ clonotypes were found to rank among the top 10 CD8+ clonotypes and to make up roughly 1.0-7.5% of CD8+ T cells. Those dominant clonotypes were again the most abundant among CD3+CD56-NKG2C+ cells in a handful of donors, at about 28.3-60.1%. Whether the expanded NKG2C-expressing T cell clones were specific for HCMV antigens remained unclear. All eight donors whose samples were sequenced were randomly selected healthy volunteers, three of them men and five women. To determine HCMV serostatus, a commercial ELISA kit was used to detect HCMV-specific IgG in serum. MIGEC was used to demultiplex reads and group reads by UMI, and MiTCR was used to assemble and quantify clonotypes. Only TCR cDNA sequences supported by at least two reads were kept to exclude erroneous sequences. The tcR package was used for downstream repertoire analysis, and clonotypes were matched between fractions using CDR3 nucleotide sequence together with V segment. VDJmatch was used to annotate antigen specificity against VDJdb, with one amino acid substitution in CDR3 permitted.

Input material: CD4+ T cells sorted from blood. The chain was built from TRBV29-1 and TRBJ2-1; TRBD2 aligns with 15 central bases. The TCR sequence derives from a woman between 18 and 30 years old in good health. The CDR3 has the sequence CSARPGLAGGRYNEQFF. The DNA sequence is as follows: TGCAGCGCCCGACCTGGACTAGCGGGAGGGCGGTACAATGAGCAGTTCTTC.